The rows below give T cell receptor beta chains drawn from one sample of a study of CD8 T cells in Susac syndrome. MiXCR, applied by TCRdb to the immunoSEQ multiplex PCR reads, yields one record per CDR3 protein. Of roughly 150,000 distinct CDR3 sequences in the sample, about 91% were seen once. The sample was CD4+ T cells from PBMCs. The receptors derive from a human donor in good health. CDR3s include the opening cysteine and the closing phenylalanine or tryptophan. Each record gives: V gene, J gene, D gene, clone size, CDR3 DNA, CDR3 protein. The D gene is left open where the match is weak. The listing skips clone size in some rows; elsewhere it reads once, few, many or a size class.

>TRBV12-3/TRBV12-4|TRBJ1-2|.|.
TGTGCCAGCACCCCTGCAGGGACTAACTATGGCTACACCTTC
CASTPAGTNYGYTF
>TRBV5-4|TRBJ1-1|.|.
TGTGCCAGCAGCCTCGGACGGGGGAAAACTGAAGCTTTCTTT
CASSLGRGKTEAFF
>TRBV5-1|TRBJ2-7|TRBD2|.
TGCGCCAGCAGCTCCTTACCGAAACTAGCGGGGGGGACCTACGAGCAGTACTTC
CASSSLPKLAGGTYEQYF
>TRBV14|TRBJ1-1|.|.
TGTGCCAGCAGCCCCCAGTTGGCAGCGAACACTGAAGCTTTCTTT
CASSPQLAANTEAFF
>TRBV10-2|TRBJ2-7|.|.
TGCGCCAGCAGTGAGTCCCGGGCGTCCTACGAGCAGTACTTC
CASSESRASYEQYF
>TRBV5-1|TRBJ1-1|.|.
TGCGCCAGCAGCGATAAAGCGAACACTGAAGCTTTCTTT
CASSDKANTEAFF
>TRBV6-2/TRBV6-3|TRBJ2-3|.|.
TGTGCCAGCAGTTATCGCAGTTCATGGCTCTTTAATATAACGCAGTATTTT
CASSYRSSWLFNITQYF
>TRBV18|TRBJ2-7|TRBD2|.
TGTGCCAGCTCACCTCGACTAGCGGGGCACTCCTACGAGCAGTACTTC
CASSPRLAGHSYEQYF
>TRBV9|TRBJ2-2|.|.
TGTGCCAGCAGCCGAATGGGAGCCGGGGAGCTGTTTTTT
CASSRMGAGELFF
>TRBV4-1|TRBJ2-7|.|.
TGCGCCAGCAGCCACCCCCGGGCACCGAAAAACGAGCAGTACTTC
CASSHPRAPKNEQYF
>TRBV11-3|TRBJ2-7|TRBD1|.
TGTGCCAGCAGCCGGGGACAGACCTACGAGCAGTACTTC
CASSRGQTYEQYF
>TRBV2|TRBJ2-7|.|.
TGTGCCAGCAGTACAACCGGGACGGTCTACGAGCAGTACTTC
CASSTTGTVYEQYF
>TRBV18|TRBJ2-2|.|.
TGTGCCAGCTCACCAGGCCCCGCGAACACCGGGGAGCTGTTTTTT
CASSPGPANTGELFF
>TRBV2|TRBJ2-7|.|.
TGTGCCAGCAGTGAACCCCTCCGACTCGTGAGCTCCTACGAGCAGTACTTC
CASSEPLRLVSSYEQYF
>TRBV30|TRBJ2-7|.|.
TGTGCCTGGAGACGCACAGGGAGCTCCTACGAGCAGTACTTC
CAWRRTGSSYEQYF
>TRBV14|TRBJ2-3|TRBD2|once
TGTGCCAGCAGCTCGACTAGCGGGGGAACAGATACGCAGTATTTT
CASSSTSGGTDTQYF
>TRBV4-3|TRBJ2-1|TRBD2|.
TGCGCCAGCAGCCCGGCGACATATAGCGGGGGGGGAAGCTCCTACAATGAGCAGTTCTTC
CASSPATYSGGGSSYNEQFF
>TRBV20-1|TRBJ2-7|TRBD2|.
TGCAGTGCGTGGGGACTAAATAACTACGAGCAGTACTTC
CSAWGLNNYEQYF
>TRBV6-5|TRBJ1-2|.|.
TGTGCCAGCACCGACCGCGGGGAGGAAACCAATGGCTACACCTTC
CASTDRGEETNGYTF
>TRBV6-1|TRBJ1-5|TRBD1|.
TGTGCCAGCAGCTGGGGGGACAGTAATCAGCCCCAGCATTTT
CASSWGDSNQPQHF
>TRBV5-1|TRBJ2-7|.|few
TGCGCCAGCAGCTTGGGGCAGCTCGACGAGCAGTACTTC
CASSLGQLDEQYF
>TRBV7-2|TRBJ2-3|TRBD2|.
TGTGCCAGCAGCCAAAGCGGGGGGGCCTACGATACGCAGTATTTT
CASSQSGGAYDTQYF
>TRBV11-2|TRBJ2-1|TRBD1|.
TGTGCCAGCAGCCGCGGGGACAGGGTTTGGAATGAGCAGTTCTTC
CASSRGDRVWNEQFF
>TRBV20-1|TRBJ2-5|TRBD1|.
TGCAGTGCTACACCCCGGACAGGGGGCGCAGAGACCCAGTACTTC
CSATPRTGGAETQYF
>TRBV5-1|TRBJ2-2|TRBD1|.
TGCGCCAGCAGCCCCCAACCCGGACAGGGGGCCGGGGAGCTGTTTTTT
CASSPQPGQGAGELFF
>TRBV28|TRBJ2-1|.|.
TGTGCCAGCAGTTCTTTCTACAATGAGCAGTTCTTC
CASSSFYNEQFF
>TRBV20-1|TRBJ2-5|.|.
TGCAGTGTACCGAGGCAGGCGGCAGAGACCCAGTACTTC
CSVPRQAAETQYF
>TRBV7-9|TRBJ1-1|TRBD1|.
TGTGCCAGCAGTTCCCCGGGACAGGGGAGGACCACTGAAGCTCTCTTT
CASSSPGQGRTTEALF
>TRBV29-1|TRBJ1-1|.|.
TGCAGCGTTGAAGATTCAGGGGCGTGGGACACTGAAGCTTTCTTT
CSVEDSGAWDTEAFF
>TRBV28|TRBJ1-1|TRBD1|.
TGTGCCATCAACCCAGGGGGCGCGAGGAACACTGAAGCTTTCTTT
CAINPGGARNTEAFF
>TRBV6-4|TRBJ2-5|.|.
TGTGCCAGCAGTGACATAGGGCCCTCGATCGAGACCCAGTACTTC
CASSDIGPSIETQYF
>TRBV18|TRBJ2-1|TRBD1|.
TGTGCCAGCTCACCGGGACAGGGGCCTGAGCAGTTCTTC
CASSPGQGPEQFF
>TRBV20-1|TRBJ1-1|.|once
TGCAGTGCTAGTCGGGGGGGCACTGAAGCTTTCTTT
CSASRGGTEAFF
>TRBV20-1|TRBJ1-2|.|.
TGCAGTGCTAGAGAAACAGGGAGGGATGGCTACACCTTC
CSARETGRDGYTF
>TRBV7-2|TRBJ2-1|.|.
TGTGCCAGCACCCTGGGGCAGGCCTGGCATGAGCAGTTCTTC
CASTLGQAWHEQFF
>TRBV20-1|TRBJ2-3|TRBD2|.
TGCAGTGCTGGAGGACTAGCGGGGGGGCGTTGGAGCACAGATACGCAGTATTTT
CSAGGLAGGRWSTDTQYF
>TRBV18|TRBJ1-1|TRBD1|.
TGTGCCAGCTCACCACTGGACAGGGCGAACACTGAAGCTTTCTTT
CASSPLDRANTEAFF
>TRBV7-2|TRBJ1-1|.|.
TGTGCCAGCAGCACCTGGACAGCTGGGGAAGCTTTCTTT
CASSTWTAGEAFF
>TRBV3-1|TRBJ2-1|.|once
TGTGCCAGCAGCCAGACTTTTAACTCCTACAATGAGCAGTTCTTC
CASSQTFNSYNEQFF